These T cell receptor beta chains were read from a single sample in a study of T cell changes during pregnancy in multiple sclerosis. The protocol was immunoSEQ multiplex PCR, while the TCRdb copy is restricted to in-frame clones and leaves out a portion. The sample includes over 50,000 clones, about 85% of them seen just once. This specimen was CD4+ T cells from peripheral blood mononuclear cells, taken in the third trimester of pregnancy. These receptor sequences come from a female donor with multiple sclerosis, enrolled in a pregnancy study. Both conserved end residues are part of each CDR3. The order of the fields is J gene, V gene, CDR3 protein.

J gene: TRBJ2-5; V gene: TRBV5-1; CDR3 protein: CASSPLQTAGETQYF
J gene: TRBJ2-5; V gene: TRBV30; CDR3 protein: CAWMKGQQETQYF
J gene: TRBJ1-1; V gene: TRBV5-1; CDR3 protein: CASSLGTGGTEAFF
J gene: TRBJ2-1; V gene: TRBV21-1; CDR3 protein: CASSKELAGSYNEQFF
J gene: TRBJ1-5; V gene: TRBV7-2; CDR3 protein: CASSPDRGQPQHF
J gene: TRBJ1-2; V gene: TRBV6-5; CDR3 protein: CASRSLGQGAFGYTF
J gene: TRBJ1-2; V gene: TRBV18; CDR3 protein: CASSETSDRDVYGYTF
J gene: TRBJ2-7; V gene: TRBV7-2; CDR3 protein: CASSLGYRPYEQYF
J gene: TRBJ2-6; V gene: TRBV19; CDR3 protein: CASSVQSGANVLTF
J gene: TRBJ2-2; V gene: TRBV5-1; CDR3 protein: CASSLDPVQGSGELFF
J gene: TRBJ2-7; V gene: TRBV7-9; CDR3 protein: CASSLGAYEQYF
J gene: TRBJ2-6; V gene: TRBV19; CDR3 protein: CASSNQGATGANVLTF
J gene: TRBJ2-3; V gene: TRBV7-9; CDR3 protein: CASRSGLAGVLDTQYF
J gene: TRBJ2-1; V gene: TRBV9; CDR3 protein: CASSVEGAASHNEQFF
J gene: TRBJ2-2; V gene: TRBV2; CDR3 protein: CASIRAASGNTGELFF
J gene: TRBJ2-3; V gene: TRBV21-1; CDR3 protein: CASSLSSTGESFSTDTQYF
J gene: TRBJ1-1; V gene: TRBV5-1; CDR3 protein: CASSVTGLNTEAFF
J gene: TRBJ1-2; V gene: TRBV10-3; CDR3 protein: CAISEGSPGTGPNYGYTF
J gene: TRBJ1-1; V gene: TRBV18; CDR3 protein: CASSPISQGALGTEAFF
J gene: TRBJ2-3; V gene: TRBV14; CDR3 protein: CASSQDADTQYF
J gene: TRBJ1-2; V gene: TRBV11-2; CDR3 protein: CASRVLNYGYTF
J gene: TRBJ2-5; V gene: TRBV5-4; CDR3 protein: CASSLGQGGPQETQYF
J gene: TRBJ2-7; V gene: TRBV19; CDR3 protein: CASSILAGPYEQYF
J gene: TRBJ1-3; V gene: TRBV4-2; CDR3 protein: CASSQDEGSGNTIYF
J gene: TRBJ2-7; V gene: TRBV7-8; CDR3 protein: CASSVLFSNSYEQYF
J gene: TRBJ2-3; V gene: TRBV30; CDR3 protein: CAWAPGADTQYF
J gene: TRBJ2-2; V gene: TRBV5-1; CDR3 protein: CASRRQTGELFF
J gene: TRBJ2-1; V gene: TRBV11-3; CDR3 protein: CASSSQGGQFF
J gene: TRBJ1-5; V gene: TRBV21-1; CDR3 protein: CASSKYDRRTNQPQHF
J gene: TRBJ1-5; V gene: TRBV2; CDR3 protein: CASRDDRASNQPQHF
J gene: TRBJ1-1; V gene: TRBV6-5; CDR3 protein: CASSYGQDTEAFF
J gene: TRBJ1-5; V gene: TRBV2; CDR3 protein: CAGKGGAGQPQHF
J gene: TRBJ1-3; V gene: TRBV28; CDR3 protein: CASSLPPSGNTIYF
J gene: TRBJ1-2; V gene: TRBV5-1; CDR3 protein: CASRRTAGYTF
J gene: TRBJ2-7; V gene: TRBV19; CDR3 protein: CASRGIAGAEQYF
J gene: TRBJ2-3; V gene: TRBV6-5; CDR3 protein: CASSYAGGMADTQYF
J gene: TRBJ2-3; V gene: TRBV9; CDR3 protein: CASSVKSSGRMDTQYF
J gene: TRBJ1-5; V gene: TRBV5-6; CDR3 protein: CASSLGQFNQPQHF
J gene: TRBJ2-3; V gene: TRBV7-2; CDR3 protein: CASSLGLAGGVGDTQYF
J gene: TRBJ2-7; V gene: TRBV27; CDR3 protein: CASSHRRVSSYEQYF
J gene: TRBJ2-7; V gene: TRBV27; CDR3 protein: CASSSRDRRYEQYF
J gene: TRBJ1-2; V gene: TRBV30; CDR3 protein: CASPVATGGYTF
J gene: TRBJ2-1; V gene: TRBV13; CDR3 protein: CASSLSGGDNEQFF
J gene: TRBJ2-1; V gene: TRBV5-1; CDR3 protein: CASSWGVYGGHNEQFF
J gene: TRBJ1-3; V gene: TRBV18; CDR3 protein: CASSPSVSGNTIYF
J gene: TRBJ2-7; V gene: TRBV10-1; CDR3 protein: CASKLAGTTEQYF